The 27 T cell receptor beta chains reported below all come from one sample, sequenced in a study of early T cells in non-severe SARS-CoV-2 infection (dated by TCRdb to the early 2020s). Library preparation was by 5' RACE. Sequencing relied on a NextSeq 500. The public sequencing data were trimmed at Q25 with fastp and processed into clonotypes with MiXCR by TCRdb, which kept only in-frame beta chains. Identical CDR3 protein sequences are pooled into one entry, listed with their most common genes and DNA. This sample comprises tens of thousands of distinct CDR3 sequences, roughly 17% of them detected only once. The top ten hold 5.1% of the sample. Sequenced here: whole blood, sampled at baseline. Receptors originate from an adult who was a healthcare worker with PCR-confirmed SARS-CoV-2 infection or an uninfected control (not recorded which).

The V gene is TRBV12-3 or TRBV12-4, the J gene TRBJ2-7; 7 bases map to TRBD2. The CDR3 runs to 14 residues. V was clipped by 7 bases and J by 2 bases; unmatched bases: 8. The CDR3 protein is CASNSGGNTYEQYF. The DNA of the CDR3 is TGTGCCAGCAACTCGGGGGGTAACACCTACGAGCAGTACTTC.

The chain has TRBV9 and TRBJ2-3; D might be TRBD1 or TRBD2, each matching 5 bases. V was cut by 3 bases and J by 2 bases, with 16 bases left in between. Germline-derived CDR1 and CDR2 are SGDLS and YYNGEE. This CDR3 spans 16 amino acids. CDR3 amino acids: CASSATGTLITDTQYF. The DNA of the CDR3 is TGTGCCAGCAGCGCAACCGGGACCCTGATCACAGATACGCAGTATTTT.

This sequence joins TRBV12-3 or TRBV12-4 and TRBJ2-1; 10 bases match TRBD2. This CDR3 contains 15 residues. The V gene end was trimmed by 4 bases and the J gene end by 8 bases; junction bases not matched to a gene: 8. The CDR3, as DNA: TGTGCCAGCAGTTCCCTAGCGGGAGAAGCTGATGAGCAGTTCTTC. Encoded protein: CASSSLAGEADEQFF.

The genes are TRBV3-1 and TRBJ2-1; no clear D gene. CDR3 length: 14 residues. With 6 bases removed from V and 6 bases from J, the gap between germline ends came to 15 bases. Germline V gene sequence: CDR1 LGHDT, CDR2 YNNKEL (reference sequence). The CDR3 reads CASREGLLGNEQFF. CDR3 in DNA: TGTGCCAGCAGGGAAGGGTTGTTGGGCAATGAGCAGTTCTTC.

This clonotype was counted ten times or more. The rearrangement uses TRBV20-1 and TRBJ2-3; TRBD2 is a possible D gene (6 bases). The V gene lost 5 bases and the J gene lost 3 bases, with 18 bases spanning the gap. The CDR3 is 15 residues long. Germline CDR1 DFQATT, CDR2 SNEGSKA (reference sequence). The CDR3 here is CSALTRGTATDTQYF. The DNA of the CDR3 is TGCAGTGCTCTAACCCGCGGGACTGCAACAGATACGCAGTATTTT.

This clonotype turned up a few times. The J gene is TRBJ1-1, the V gene TRBV6-1; D ambiguous. The CDR3 has 15 residues. Trimming shortened V by 6 bases and J by 2 bases, and 16 bases separated the two germline ends. CDR1 MNHNS and CDR2 SASEGT come from the germline V gene. The CDR3 bases are TGTGCCAGCAGGATAAGCATACAGCGAAACACTGAAGCTTTCTTT. Translated, it gives CASRISIQRNTEAFF.

This clonotype was seen a handful of times. CDR3 DNA: TGTGCCAGCAGTTATGGCACAAGGAGCTCCTACGAGCAGTACTTC. Protein sequence: CASSYGTRSSYEQYF. The chain combines TRBV6-5 with TRBJ2-7; no definite D call. V dropped 3 bases and J dropped 0 bases, with 12 bases sitting between them. The germline V gene has CDR1 MNHEY and CDR2 SVGAGI. The CDR3 spans 15 residues.

This chain links TRBV5-1 with TRBJ2-2; D gene unclear. The ends were cut back, 2 bases at V and 1 base at J, with 6 bases in the middle. The CDR3 consists of 14 residues. Per germline, CDR1 SGHRS and CDR2 YFSETQ. The DNA of the CDR3 is TGCGCCAGCAGCTTTCCAGGGAACACCGGGGAGCTGTTTTTT. Residues: CASSFPGNTGELFF.

This clonotype was recorded a few times. The chain recombines TRBV10-3 with TRBJ2-7; TRBD2 agrees at 8 bases. Germline CDR1 is ENHRY and CDR2 is SYGVKD. This CDR3 is 14 amino acids long. Trimming removed 6 bases from V and 2 bases from J; junction bases left unmatched: 6. CDR3 nucleotides: TGTGCCATCAGGGGAGCGGGAGACCCCTACGAGCAGTACTTC. Amino acid sequence: CAIRGAGDPYEQYF.

The table lists this clonotype with many counts. J is TRBJ1-1 and V is TRBV10-3, with D possibly being TRBD1 (5 bases). V was trimmed by 4 bases and J by 4 bases, leaving 13 bases between them. Germline lookup yields CDR1 ENHRY and CDR2 SYGVKD. The CDR3 contains 14 residues. The CDR3 reads CAISAVAGGTEAFF. The CDR3 DNA sequence: TGTGCCATCAGTGCCGTTGCCGGGGGCACTGAAGCTTTCTTT.

This clonotype has only a few counts. The J gene is TRBJ1-5, the V gene TRBV5-1; D is unclear. This CDR3 contains 13 residues. Per the germline V gene, CDR1 is SGHRS and CDR2 is YFSETQ. The germline V and J ends were trimmed by 4 bases and 0 bases, with 5 bases remaining between them. The CDR3 DNA reads as TGCGCCAGCAGCCTGAATAGCAATCAGCCCCAGCATTTT. Encoded protein: CASSLNSNQPQHF.

J is TRBJ2-1 and V is TRBV6-5, with 16 nucleotides matching TRBD2. Germline-derived CDR1 and CDR2 are MNHEY and SVGAGI. The CDR3 sequence is 20 residues long. V dropped 2 bases and J dropped 0; count of bases not matched to a gene: 7. The CDR3, as DNA: TGTGCCAGCAGTTACGGGGGACTAGCGGGAGGGCGCCACTCCTACAATGAGCAGTTCTTC. It yields the protein CASSYGGLAGGRHSYNEQFF.

This clonotype occurred a few times. J is TRBJ2-1 and V is TRBV5-1; 8 positions agree with TRBD2. V lost 4 bases to trimming and J lost 5 bases; unmatched junction nucleotides: 2. The CDR3 has 13 amino acids. CDR1 SGHRS and CDR2 YFSETQ come from the germline V gene. The CDR3, as DNA: TGCGCCAGCAGCACACTAGCGGACAATGAGCAGTTCTTC. Translating it yields CASSTLADNEQFF.

The chain employs TRBV7-2 and TRBJ1-1; D might be TRBD1 (5 bases). The V end lost 5 bases, the J end lost 7 bases, and 17 bases lay between the germline ends. The CDR3 runs to 14 residues. Germline loops: CDR1 SGHTA, CDR2 FQGNSA. CDR3 DNA: TGTGCCAGCAGCCTCAGGGACCCAGGCTATGAAGCTTTCTTT. It specifies CASSLRDPGYEAFF.

V gene TRBV7-9 combines with J gene TRBJ2-5, with TRBD2 matching over 9 bases. The CDR3 consists of 16 residues. Trimming cost V 4 bases and J 4 bases; bases outside gene matches: 10. Germline V lookup: CDR1 SEHNR, CDR2 FQNEAQ (reference sequence). CDR3: CASSSTRLAGPETQYF. In DNA form, the CDR3 reads TGTGCCAGCAGCTCAACCCGTCTAGCGGGACCAGAGACCCAGTACTTC.

The J gene is TRBJ2-5, the V gene TRBV28; D not resolved. CDR1 is MDHEN and CDR2 is SYDVKM in the germline V gene. The ends were cut back, 6 bases at V and 7 bases at J, with 12 bases in the middle. There are 12 residues in the CDR3. Here the CDR3 DNA reads TGTGCCAGCAGGGGGTCCCGAGTGACCCAGTACTTC. Its protein product is CASRGSRVTQYF. Using reference TRBV28 and TRBJ2-5 for the parts outside the CDR3, the full variable domain is DVKVTQSSRYLVKRTGEKVFLECVQDMDHENMFWYRQDPGLGLRLIYFSYDVKMKEKGDIPEGYSVSREKKERFSLILESASTNQTSMYLCASRGSRVTQYFGPGTRLLVL.

The rearrangement joins TRBV29-1 to TRBJ2-5; possibly TRBD1 or TRBD2 for D (5 bases each). Germline V gives CDR1 SQVTM, CDR2 ANQGSEA. The CDR3 is 14 residues long. Trimming stripped 2 bases from V and 2 bases from J, with 12 bases between. The CDR3 region has the DNA TGCAGCGTTGAACCCGGGACGGAACAAGAGACCCAGTACTTC. This encodes CSVEPGTEQETQYF.

The chain combines TRBV11-2 with TRBJ2-1; D uncertain. V lost 0 bases and J 1 base, leaving 7 bases between the germline ends. This CDR3 region has 15 residues. Germline assignment: CDR1 SGHAT and CDR2 FQNNGV. CDR3 DNA: TGTGCCAGCAGCTTAGATCTCGCGTCCTACAATGAGCAGTTCTTC. Encoded protein: CASSLDLASYNEQFF.

This clonotype was recorded many times. The genes are TRBV7-9 and TRBJ1-4; 9 nucleotides match TRBD1. V gave up 5 bases and J gave up 6 bases; unmatched junction bases: 4. The germline gives CDR1 SEHNR, CDR2 FQNEAQ (reference sequence). The CDR3 loop spans 14 amino acids. CDR3: CASSRDREDEKLFF. The CDR3 coding sequence is TGTGCCAGCAGCCGGGACAGGGAGGATGAAAAACTGTTTTTT.

This clonotype was counted only a few times. V usage is TRBV28 and J usage is TRBJ2-1; 8 bases line up with TRBD2. This CDR3 spans 16 amino acids. The ends lost 5 bases at V and 3 bases at J; junction bases unmatched: 9. From germline, CDR1 is MDHEN and CDR2 SYDVKM. The CDR3: CASSHNSGIRYNEQFF. Written as DNA, the CDR3 is TGTGCCAGCAGTCACAATAGCGGGATCCGCTACAATGAGCAGTTCTTC.

The table lists this clonotype with a few counts. This rearrangement joins TRBV7-2 to TRBJ1-3; no reliable D call. Germline V gene lookup returns CDR1 SGHTA and CDR2 FQGNSA. The CDR3 is 21 amino acids. V lost 1 base to trimming and J lost 1 base, with 26 bases between them. The DNA of the CDR3 is TGTGCCAGCAGCTTAGTCGGTTCCAGGCCGTACGATTCTCATTCTGGAAACACCATATATTTT. It specifies CASSLVGSRPYDSHSGNTIYF.

A few counts support this clonotype. The chain combines TRBV28 with TRBJ2-1, with 9 bases fitting TRBD1. The CDR3 has 17 residues. With 3 bases clipped from V and 5 bases from J, the junction kept 11 bases outside the gene matches. Germline CDR1 is MDHEN and CDR2 is SYDVKM. DNA for the CDR3: TGTGCCAGCAGTTTCCCGGACCGGGACAGGGTTAACAATGAGCAGTTCTTC. Translating gives CASSFPDRDRVNNEQFF.

This clonotype has just a few counts. The genes are TRBV20-1 and TRBJ2-7; no firm D call. The CDR3 runs 15 residues. Per germline, CDR1 DFQATT and CDR2 SNEGSKA (reference sequence). The V and J ends lost 1 base and 0 bases respectively, with 13 bases between them. The DNA for the CDR3 is TGCAGTGCTAGAGTAGACTTCCCCCGCTCCTACGAGCAGTACTTC. Translation: CSARVDFPRSYEQYF.

This clonotype has just a few counts. The genes are TRBV5-6 and TRBJ2-1, with unresolved D. The CDR3 is 14 residues long. In germline, CDR1 is SGHDT, CDR2 YYEEEE. Trimming shortened V by 0 bases and J by 7 bases, and 11 bases separated the two germline ends. CDR3 DNA: TGTGCCAGCAGCTTGGTAGGTGGATTTAATGAGCAGTTCTTC. It codes for CASSLVGGFNEQFF.

This clonotype turned up a few times. J is TRBJ2-3 and V is TRBV6-6; D remains unclear. This CDR3 contains 16 residues. From germline, CDR1 is MNHNY and CDR2 SVGAGI (reference sequence). The V end was cut by 2 bases, the J end by 2 bases, with 14 bases between. CDR3 amino acids: CASSYGRSPHTDTQYF. The DNA for the CDR3 is TGTGCCAGCAGTTACGGGCGGAGTCCCCACACAGATACGCAGTATTTT.

This clonotype was observed a few times. The chain carries TRBV4-1 and TRBJ2-2; possible D gene TRBD1, 5 bases. V lost 0 bases and J 6 bases, leaving 20 bases between the germline ends. The CDR3 runs 18 residues. Germline loops: CDR1 MGHRA, CDR2 YSYEKL. CDR3 sequence reads: CASSQEVVAQGRSGELFF. The CDR3, as DNA: TGCGCCAGCAGCCAAGAGGTTGTGGCCCAGGGTAGATCCGGGGAGCTGTTTTTT.

The chain has TRBV20-1 and TRBJ2-1, with D perhaps TRBD2 (6 bases). V was trimmed by 1 base and J by 0 bases, leaving 13 bases between them. From germline, CDR1 is DFQATT and CDR2 SNEGSKA (reference sequence). The CDR3 is made up of 16 amino acids. In DNA form, the CDR3 reads TGCAGTGCTAGAGTGCCTAGCGCTAGCTCCTACAATGAGCAGTTCTTC. Encoded protein: CSARVPSASSYNEQFF.